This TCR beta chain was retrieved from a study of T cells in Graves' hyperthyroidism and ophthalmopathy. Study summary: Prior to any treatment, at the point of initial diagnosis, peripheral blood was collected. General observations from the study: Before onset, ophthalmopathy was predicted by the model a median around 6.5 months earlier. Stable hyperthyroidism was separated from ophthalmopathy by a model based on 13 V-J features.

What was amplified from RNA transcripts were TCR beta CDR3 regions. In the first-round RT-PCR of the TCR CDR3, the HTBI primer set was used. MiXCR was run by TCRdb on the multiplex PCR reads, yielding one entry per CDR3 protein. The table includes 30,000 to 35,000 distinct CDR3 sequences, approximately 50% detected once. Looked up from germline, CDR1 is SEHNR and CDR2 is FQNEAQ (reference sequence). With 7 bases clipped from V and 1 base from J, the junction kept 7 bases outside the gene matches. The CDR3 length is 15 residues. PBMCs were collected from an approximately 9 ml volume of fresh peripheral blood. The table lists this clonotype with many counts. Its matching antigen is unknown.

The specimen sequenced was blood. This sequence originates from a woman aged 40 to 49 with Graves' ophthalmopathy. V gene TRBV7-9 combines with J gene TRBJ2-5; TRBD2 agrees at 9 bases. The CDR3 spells CASMRSGGIQETQYF. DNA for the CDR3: TGTGCCAGCATGCGAAGCGGGGGGATCCAAGAGACCCAGTACTTC.